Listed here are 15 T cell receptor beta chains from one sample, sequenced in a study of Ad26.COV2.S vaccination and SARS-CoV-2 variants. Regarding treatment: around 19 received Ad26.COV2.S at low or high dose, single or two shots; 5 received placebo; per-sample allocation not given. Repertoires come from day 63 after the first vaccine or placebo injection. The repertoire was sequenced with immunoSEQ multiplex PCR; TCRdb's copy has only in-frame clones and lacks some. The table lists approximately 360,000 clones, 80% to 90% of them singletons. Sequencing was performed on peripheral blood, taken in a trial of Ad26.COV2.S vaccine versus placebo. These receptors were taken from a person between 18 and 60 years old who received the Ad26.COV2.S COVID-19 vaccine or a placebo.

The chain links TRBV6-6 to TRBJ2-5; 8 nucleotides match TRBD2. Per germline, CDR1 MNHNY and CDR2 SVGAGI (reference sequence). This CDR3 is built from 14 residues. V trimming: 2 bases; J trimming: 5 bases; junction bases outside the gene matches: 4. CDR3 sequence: CASSYGGGGETQYF. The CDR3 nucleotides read TGTGCCAGCAGTTACGGCGGCGGGGGGGAGACCCAGTACTTC.

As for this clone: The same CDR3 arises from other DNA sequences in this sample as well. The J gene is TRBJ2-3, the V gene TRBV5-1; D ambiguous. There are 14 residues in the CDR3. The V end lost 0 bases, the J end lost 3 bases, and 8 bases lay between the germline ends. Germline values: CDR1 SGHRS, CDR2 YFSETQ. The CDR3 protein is CASSLGGRTDTQYF. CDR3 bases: TGCGCCAGCAGCTTGGGGGGTAGGACAGATACGCAGTATTTT.

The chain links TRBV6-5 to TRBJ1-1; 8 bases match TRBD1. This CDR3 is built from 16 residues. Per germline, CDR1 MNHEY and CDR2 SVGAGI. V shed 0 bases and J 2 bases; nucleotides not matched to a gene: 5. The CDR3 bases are TGTGCCAGCAGTTACTCCCCCGGGACAGGTAACACTGAAGCTTTCTTT. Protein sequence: CASSYSPGTGNTEAFF.

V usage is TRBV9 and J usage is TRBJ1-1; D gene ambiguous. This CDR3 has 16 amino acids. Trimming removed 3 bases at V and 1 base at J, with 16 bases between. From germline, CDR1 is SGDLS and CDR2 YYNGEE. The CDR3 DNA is TGTGCCAGCAGCGCCTCCTCCCAGGTACGGAACACTGAAGCTTTCTTT. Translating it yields CASSASSQVRNTEAFF. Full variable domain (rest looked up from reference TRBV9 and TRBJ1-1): DSGVTQTPKHLITATGQRVTLRCSPRSGDLSVYWYQQSLDQGLQFLIQYYNGEERAKGNILERFSAQQFPDLHSELNLSSLELGDSALYFCASSASSQVRNTEAFFGQGTRLTVV.

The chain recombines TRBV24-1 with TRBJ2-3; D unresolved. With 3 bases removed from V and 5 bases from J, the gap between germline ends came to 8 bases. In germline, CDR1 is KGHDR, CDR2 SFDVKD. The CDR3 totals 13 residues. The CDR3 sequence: CATSDPGEDTQYF. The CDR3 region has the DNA TGTGCCACCAGTGATCCTGGGGAAGATACGCAGTATTTT.

The CDR3 region has the DNA TGTGCCAGCAGCTTGGAGACAGGTAGTGGAGAGACCCAGTACTTC. Translation: CASSLETGSGETQYF. V usage is TRBV5-6 and J usage is TRBJ2-5; the D gene is possibly TRBD1 (6 bases). The CDR3 sequence is 15 residues long. Germline loops: CDR1 SGHDT, CDR2 YYEEEE. Trimming shortened V by 0 bases and J by 4 bases, and 13 bases separated the two germline ends.

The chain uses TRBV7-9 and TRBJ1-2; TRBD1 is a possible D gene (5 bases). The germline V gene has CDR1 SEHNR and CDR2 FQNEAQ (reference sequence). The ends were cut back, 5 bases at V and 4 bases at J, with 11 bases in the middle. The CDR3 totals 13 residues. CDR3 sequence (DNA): TGTGCCAGCAGCCCGGGGCCGCGCTATGGCTACACCTTC. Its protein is CASSPGPRYGYTF.

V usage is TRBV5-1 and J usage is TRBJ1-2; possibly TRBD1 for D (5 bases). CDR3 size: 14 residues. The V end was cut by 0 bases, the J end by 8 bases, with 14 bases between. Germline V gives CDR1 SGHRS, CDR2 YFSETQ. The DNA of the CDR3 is TGCGCCAGCAGCTTGGAGGCAGGGCGGGGAGGCTACACCTTC. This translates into CASSLEAGRGGYTF.

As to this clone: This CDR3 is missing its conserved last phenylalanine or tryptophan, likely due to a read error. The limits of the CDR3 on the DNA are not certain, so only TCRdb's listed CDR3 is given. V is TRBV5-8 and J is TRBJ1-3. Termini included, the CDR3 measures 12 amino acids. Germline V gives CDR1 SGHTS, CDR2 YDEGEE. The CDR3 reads CASSLERVSPAI.

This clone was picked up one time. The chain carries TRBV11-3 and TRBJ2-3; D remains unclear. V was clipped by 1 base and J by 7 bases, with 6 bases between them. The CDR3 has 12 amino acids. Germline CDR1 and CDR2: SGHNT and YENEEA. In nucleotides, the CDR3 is TGTGCCAGCAGCTTAGCTCGCAATACGCAGTATTTT. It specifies CASSLARNTQYF.

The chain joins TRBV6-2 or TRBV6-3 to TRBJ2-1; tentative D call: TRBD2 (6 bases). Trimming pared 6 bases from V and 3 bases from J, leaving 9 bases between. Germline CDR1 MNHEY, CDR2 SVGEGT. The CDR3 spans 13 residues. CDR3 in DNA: TGTGCCAGCAGCTGGGGGGACTACAATGAGCAGTTCTTC. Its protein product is CASSWGDYNEQFF.

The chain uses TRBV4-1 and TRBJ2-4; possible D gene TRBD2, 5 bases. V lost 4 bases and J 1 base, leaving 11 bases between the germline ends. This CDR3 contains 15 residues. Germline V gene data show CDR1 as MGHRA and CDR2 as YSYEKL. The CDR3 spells CASSREGLAKNIQYF. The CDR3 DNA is TGCGCCAGCAGCCGAGAGGGCCTTGCCAAAAACATTCAGTACTTC.

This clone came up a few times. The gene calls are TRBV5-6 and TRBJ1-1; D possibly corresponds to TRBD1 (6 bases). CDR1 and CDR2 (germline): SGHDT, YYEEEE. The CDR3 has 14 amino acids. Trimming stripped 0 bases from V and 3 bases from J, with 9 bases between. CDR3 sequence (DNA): TGTGCCAGCAGCTTGGAGGAGGGGGACACTGAAGCTTTCTTT. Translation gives CASSLEEGDTEAFF. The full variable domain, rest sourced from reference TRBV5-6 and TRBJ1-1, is DAGVTQSPTHLIKTRGQQVTLRCSPKSGHDTVSWYQQALGQGPQFIFQYYEEEERQRGNFPDRFSGHQFPNYSSELNVNALLLGDSALYLCASSLEEGDTEAFFGQGTRLTVV.

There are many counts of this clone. The CDR3 spells CASSYPHPPKDIQYF. The CDR3 bases are TGTGCCAGCAGTTACCCACACCCCCCGAAGGACATTCAGTACTTC. This sequence joins TRBV6-6 and TRBJ2-4, with D unresolved. The CDR3 is 15 residues long. Trimming cost V 2 bases and J 8 bases, with 16 bases left between them. In germline, CDR1 is MNHNY, CDR2 SVGAGI (reference sequence).

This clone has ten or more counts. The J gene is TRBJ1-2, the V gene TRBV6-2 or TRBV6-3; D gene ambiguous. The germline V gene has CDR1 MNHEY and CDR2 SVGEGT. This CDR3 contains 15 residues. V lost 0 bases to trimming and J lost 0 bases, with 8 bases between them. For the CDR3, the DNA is TGTGCCAGCAGTTACTCGGCAGAAACTAACTATGGCTACACCTTC. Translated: CASSYSAETNYGYTF.